These 22 T cell receptor beta chains were all obtained from the same sample, sequenced in a study of blood T cells in healthy people across ages. Through a sample-barcoded 5' primer and a J-beta primer mix, a second PCR was run for about 7 to 12 cycles. TCRdb re-derived calls from the 5' RACE reads in MiXCR, one entry per CDR3 protein. The table lists just under 900,000 distinct CDR3 sequences, 25% to 30% of them singletons. The specimen sequenced was blood. All receptors derive from a woman older than 75 in good health.

V is TRBV7-8 and J is TRBJ1-1; TRBD1 matches 7 bases. The CDR3 covers 15 residues. V shed 3 bases and J 5 bases; nucleotides not matched to a gene: 9. Germline V lookup: CDR1 SGHVS, CDR2 FQNEAQ. Here the CDR3 reads CASSFHRTGGTEAFF. In nucleotides, the CDR3 is TGTGCCAGCAGCTTTCATCGGACAGGTGGGACTGAAGCTTTCTTT.

This clonotype was observed many times. The chain recombines TRBV12-3 or TRBV12-4 with TRBJ2-7, with D possibly being TRBD1 (6 bases). CDR3 length: 13 amino acids. Between the trimmed V and J ends, which lost 6 bases and 3 bases, there was a span of 12 bases. CDR3 DNA sequence: TGTGCCAGCAGCTCAGGGGTTGGCTACGAGCAGTACTTC. Its translation is CASSSGVGYEQYF.

Concerning this clonotype: This may be a read error, as it is one base from a much larger clone. The rearrangement links TRBV12-3 or TRBV12-4 to TRBJ2-5, with TRBD1 matching 7 bases. CDR3 length equals 17 residues. The ends lost 5 bases at V and 11 bases at J; junction bases unmatched: 23. The CDR3 DNA sequence: TGTGCCAGCAGTCCGACCCGCAGGGGGAACGTCGGCAATGAGCAGTACTTC. Encoded protein: CASSPTRRGNVGNEQYF.

This clonotype came up many times. This sequence joins TRBV4-1 and TRBJ2-5; tentatively, D is TRBD1 or TRBD2 (5 bases each). CDR3 size: 16 residues. The V end lost 3 bases, the J end lost 4 bases, and 18 bases lay between the germline ends. Germline lookup yields CDR1 MGHRA and CDR2 YSYEKL. The CDR3 coding sequence is TGCGCCAGCAGCCAGGAACCGGGACGCAGGGTAGAGACCCAGTACTTC. It is translated as CASSQEPGRRVETQYF.

This clonotype occurred many times. The CDR3 protein is CASSLGRQDYEQYF. The CDR3, as DNA: TGTGCCAGCAGTTTGGGCAGGCAGGACTACGAGCAGTACTTC. V and J are TRBV12-3 or TRBV12-4 and TRBJ2-7; D is undetermined. The CDR3 is made up of 14 amino acids. V dropped 3 bases and J dropped 3 bases, with 12 bases sitting between them.

This clonotype has a handful of counts. This sequence joins TRBV6-1 and TRBJ1-1; TRBD1 aligns across 7 bases. Germline CDR1 MNHNS, CDR2 SASEGT. V was clipped by 4 bases and J by 4 bases; unmatched bases: 9. This CDR3 has 15 amino acids. The CDR3 region is CASSASRQGLTEAFF. The DNA for the CDR3 is TGTGCCAGCAGTGCCTCCCGACAGGGCCTCACTGAAGCTTTCTTT.

This clonotype has just one count. Being one base from a much bigger clone, this may be a read error. The V and J genes are TRBV20-1 and TRBJ1-2, with D maybe TRBD1 (5 bases). The germline CDR1 and CDR2 sequences are DFQATT and SNEGSKA (reference sequence). The ends were cut back, 4 bases at V and 8 bases at J, with 14 bases in the middle. The CDR3 sequence is 12 residues long. Written as DNA, the CDR3 is TGCAGTGCTAACCCAGGGATACAAGGCTACACCTTC. This translates into CSANPGIQGYTF.

This clonotype turned up a few times. This rearrangement joins TRBV12-3 or TRBV12-4 to TRBJ2-3; D gene unclear. The ends were cut back, 8 bases at V and 5 bases at J, with 17 bases in the middle. The CDR3 extends over 14 amino acids. In DNA, the CDR3 is TGTGCCAGCTGGTCCGTGTTGCACGGAGATACGCAGTATTTT. This gives the protein CASWSVLHGDTQYF.

As for this clonotype: Since a much larger clone is just one base distant, this may be a read error. The rearrangement links TRBV28 to TRBJ2-5; maybe TRBD1 (5 bases). This CDR3 is 14 amino acids long. In germline, CDR1 is MDHEN, CDR2 SYDVKM. In nucleotides, the CDR3 is TGTGTCAGCACCCTGTCTACGGACATTTCCCCGGAGTACTTC. The encoded protein is CVSTLSTDISPEYF.

The sample holds many counts of this clonotype. This chain uses TRBV6-2 or TRBV6-3 with TRBJ2-1; maybe TRBD1 (5 bases). The CDR3 consists of 12 residues. CDR1 is MNHEY, CDR2 SVGEGT, per germline. Trimming removed 3 bases from V and 12 bases from J, with 12 bases in between. The CDR3 DNA follows: TGTGCCAGCAGTTATAGCAGGGTCGGGCAGTTCTTC. Translation gives CASSYSRVGQFF.

This clonotype was seen more than once but under ten times. This clone may be a read error of a much larger clone one base away. The CDR3 is CSASGTGKRGMGYEQYF. The DNA for the CDR3 is TGCAGTGCTTCCGGGACAGGGAAAAGGGGCATGGGTTACGAGCAGTACTTC. The chain recombines TRBV20-1 with TRBJ2-7; 9 bases map to TRBD1. CDR1 and CDR2 from the germline V gene are DFQATT and SNEGSKA (reference sequence). This CDR3 contains 17 residues. Germline trimming cut 5 bases from V and 4 bases from J; bases unmatched to any gene: 18.

This chain connects TRBV21-1 to TRBJ1-5. TRBV21-1 is shown as a pseudogene. This CDR3 has 14 amino acids. The CDR3 loop reads CASTRDSGDQPQHF. CDR3 sequence (DNA): TGTGCCAGCACTCGGGACAGCGGTGATCAGCCCCAGCATTTT.

The sample holds many counts of this clonotype. CDR3 sequence: CAISEDRGSGYTF. Written as DNA, the CDR3 is TGTGCCATCAGTGAAGACAGGGGAAGCGGCTACACCTTC. The chain recombines TRBV10-3 with TRBJ1-2; 8 positions agree with TRBD1. Germline CDR1 ENHRY, CDR2 SYGVKD. The CDR3 loop spans 13 amino acids. J was trimmed by 8 bases and V by 3 bases; bases with no gene match: 5.

There are many counts of this clonotype. The CDR3 loop is CASSFVETQYF. The CDR3 DNA reads TGTGCCAGCAGTTTCGTGGAGACCCAGTACTTC. The J gene is TRBJ2-5, the V gene TRBV12-3 or TRBV12-4; no clear D. This CDR3 is 11 amino acids long. Trimming removed 3 bases from V and 5 bases from J, with 4 bases in between.

The genes are TRBV19 and TRBJ1-6; 9 bases fit TRBD1. Germline V gene sequence: CDR1 LNHDA, CDR2 SQIVND (reference sequence). Trimming took 7 bases from V and 5 from J; bases not matched to a gene: 9. The CDR3 loop spans 16 amino acids. The CDR3 sequence is CASTFTGGFNNSPLHF. The CDR3 bases are TGTGCCAGTACCTTTACAGGGGGCTTTAATAATTCACCCCTCCACTTT.

In this sample, this clonotype turned up many times. The V gene is TRBV15, the J gene TRBJ2-7, with unresolved D. The germline CDR1 and CDR2 sequences are LNHNV and YYDKDF (reference sequence). This CDR3 region has 15 residues. The V and J ends lost 0 bases and 5 bases respectively, with 14 bases between them. CDR3 sequence: CATSRDSPIRDEQYF. DNA for the CDR3: TGTGCCACCAGCAGAGATTCACCAATTAGGGACGAGCAGTACTTC.

V and J are TRBV7-2 and TRBJ1-6; D is ambiguous. Germline CDR1 and CDR2: SGHTA and FQGNSA. The CDR3 spans 12 residues. Trimming removed 2 bases at V and 9 bases at J, with 5 bases between. CDR3 loop: CASSLTGSPLHF. DNA of the CDR3: TGTGCCAGCAGCTTAACGGGTTCACCCCTCCACTTT. The full variable domain, completed using reference TRBV7-2 and TRBJ1-6, is GAGVSQSPSNKVTEKGKDVELRCDPISGHTALYWYRQSLGQGLEFLIYFQGNSAPDKSGLPSDRFSAERTGGSVSTLTIQRTQQEDSAVYLCASSLTGSPLHFGNGTRLTVT.

This clonotype was counted ten times or more. The chain is built from TRBV5-1 and TRBJ2-7; TRBD1 or TRBD2 may be the D gene (5 bases each). Germline assignment: CDR1 SGHRS and CDR2 YFSETQ. The V gene lost 4 bases and the J gene lost 3 bases, with 17 bases spanning the gap. The CDR3 has 15 residues. In nucleotides, the CDR3 is TGCGCCAGCAGCCCCGATCCGGGACGGTTCTACGAGCAGTACTTC. The encoded protein is CASSPDPGRFYEQYF. The variable domain in full, with the rest retrieved from reference TRBV5-1 and TRBJ2-7, is KAGVTQTPRYLIKTRGQQVTLSCSPISGHRSVSWYQQTPGQGLQFLFEYFSETQRNKGNFPGRFSGRQFSNSRSEMNVSTLELGDSALYLCASSPDPGRFYEQYFGPGTRLTVT.

This sequence joins TRBV5-1 and TRBJ2-1; 15 bases fit TRBD2. J gave up 0 bases and V 4 bases, and 8 bases lay outside the gene matches. The germline CDR1 and CDR2 sequences are SGHRS and YFSETQ. This CDR3 has 19 residues. Here the CDR3 reads CASSGKGLAGGSSYNEQFF. CDR3 in DNA: TGCGCCAGCAGCGGAAAAGGACTAGCGGGGGGGAGCTCCTACAATGAGCAGTTCTTC.

This clonotype was observed many times. A clone one base away is much larger, so this may be a read error. This chain links TRBV6-1 with TRBJ2-1, with D tentatively TRBD2 (5 bases). The J call could be wrong; TRBJ2-7 is a better fit for the DNA end. Germline V lookup: CDR1 MNHNS, CDR2 SASEGT. This CDR3 is built from 15 residues. The CDR3 sequence is CASSRLGSDYNEQYF. Here the CDR3 DNA reads TGTGCCAGCAGTCGATTGGGGAGCGACTACAATGAGCAGTACTTC.

Comment on this clonotype: A read error is possible here, since a much larger clone lies one base away. CDR3 region: CASSEALSGGYNEQYF. In DNA, the CDR3 is TGTGCCAGCAGTGAAGCGTTAAGCGGGGGTTACAATGAGCAGTACTTC. The V and J genes are TRBV6-1 and TRBJ2-1; TRBD2 aligns across 8 bases. TRBJ2-7 matches the DNA end more closely, so the J call is doubtful. This CDR3 spans 16 amino acids. Germline assignment: CDR1 MNHNS and CDR2 SASEGT.

The chain links TRBV20-1 to TRBJ1-1, with D unclear. This CDR3 has 17 residues. The germline V gene has CDR1 DFQATT and CDR2 SNEGSKA (reference sequence). Between the trimmed V and J ends, which lost 0 bases and 1 base, there was a span of 18 bases. The CDR3 spells CSARDSARQAANTEAFF. In DNA, the CDR3 is TGCAGTGCTAGAGATTCCGCCCGGCAGGCCGCGAACACTGAAGCTTTCTTT.